Each of the 15 T cell receptor beta chains below was sequenced from the same sample in a study of blood T cell repertoires in COVID-19. Here immunoSEQ multiplex PCR was the method, and the copy in TCRdb shows in-frame clones only, minus some. Of 150,000 to 200,000 clones listed, around 84% are singletons. The sample taken for sequencing was peripheral blood. The receptors originated from a man over 45 with active or convalescent COVID-19.

The chain couples TRBV15 to TRBJ1-2, with D tentatively TRBD1 (6 bases). Germline CDR1 reads LNHNV; CDR2 reads YYDKDF (reference sequence). The CDR3 has 15 amino acids. V lost 0 bases to trimming and J lost 4 bases, with 12 bases between them. The CDR3 loop is CATSRDNRDAYGYTF. The CDR3 DNA reads as TGTGCCACCAGCAGAGATAACAGGGACGCCTATGGCTACACCTTC.

The chain is built from TRBV5-1 and TRBJ2-1; D is possibly TRBD2 (5 bases). Trimming took 5 bases from V and 7 from J, leaving 16 bases between them. CDR1 and CDR2 from the germline V gene are SGHRS and YFSETQ. The CDR3 extends over 14 amino acids. The CDR3 loop is CASSSVGSGNEQFF. CDR3 bases: TGCGCCAGCAGTTCGGTGGGGTCGGGGAATGAGCAGTTCTTC.

V and J are TRBV7-8 and TRBJ1-1; D remains unclear. Germline V gives CDR1 SGHVS, CDR2 FQNEAQ. The CDR3 length is 14 residues. Trimming stripped 3 bases from V and 4 bases from J, with 12 bases between. CDR3 amino acids: CASSFRPPGTEAFF. In nucleotides, the CDR3 is TGTGCCAGCAGCTTTCGGCCGCCGGGCACTGAAGCTTTCTTT.

The V call is TRBV5-4, the J call TRBJ2-7, with a possible D match to TRBD2 (5 bases). Per the germline V gene, CDR1 is SGHNT and CDR2 is YYREEE (reference sequence). Deletions cut 5 bases from V and 2 bases from J, with 17 bases between. This CDR3 contains 15 residues. In nucleotides, the CDR3 is TGTGCCAGCAGTCAATCCGGGGATTGGCCCTACGAGCAGTACTTC. Protein product: CASSQSGDWPYEQYF. The full variable domain, in which reference TRBV5-4 and TRBJ2-7 provide the parts outside the CDR3, is ETGVTQSPTHLIKTRGQQVTLRCSSQSGHNTVSWYQQALGQGPQFIFQYYREEENGRGNFPPRFSGLQFPNYSSELNVNALELDDSALYLCASSQSGDWPYEQYFGPGTRLTVT.

The rearrangement links TRBV7-2 to TRBJ1-5; D is ambiguous. Between the trimmed V and J ends, which lost 5 bases and 6 bases, there was a span of 11 bases. The CDR3 consists of 13 residues. Germline CDR1 reads SGHTA; CDR2 reads FQGNSA. CDR3 in DNA: TGTGCCAGCAGCCCCGGCGGGGTTCAGCCCCAGCATTTT. This encodes CASSPGGVQPQHF.

The V and J genes are TRBV7-3 and TRBJ2-5; possibly TRBD2 for D (7 bases). The germline CDR1 and CDR2 sequences are SGHTA and FQGTGA. The V end lost 5 bases, the J end lost 4 bases, and 17 bases lay between the germline ends. This CDR3 is built from 15 residues. CDR3 sequence: CASSPGGSRAETQYF. CDR3 sequence (DNA): TGTGCCAGCAGCCCGGGGGGCTCTCGGGCAGAGACCCAGTACTTC.

The CDR3 region is CATSRDRGGGNEKLFF. CDR3 nucleotide sequence: TGTGCCACCAGCAGAGATCGAGGGGGGGGCAATGAAAAACTGTTTTTT. The chain joins TRBV15 to TRBJ1-4, with a possible D match to TRBD1 (6 bases). The CDR3 contains 16 residues. Germline V gene sequence: CDR1 LNHNV, CDR2 YYDKDF (reference sequence). Between the trimmed V and J ends, which lost 0 bases and 5 bases, there was a span of 13 bases.

The rearrangement joins TRBV5-1 to TRBJ2-1; D is possibly TRBD2 (5 bases). The CDR3 is 15 residues long. V was shortened by 3 bases and J by 6 bases, with 16 bases between the two germline ends. The germline V gene has CDR1 SGHRS and CDR2 YFSETQ. The CDR3 nucleotides are TGCGCCAGCAGCTCCGGTCGAGGGAGCGCCAATGAGCAGTTCTTC. This encodes CASSSGRGSANEQFF.

The J gene is TRBJ1-4, the V gene TRBV5-4; a possible D gene is TRBD1 (5 bases). CDR1 and CDR2 (germline): SGHNT, YYREEE (reference sequence). This CDR3 has 13 amino acids. V lost 3 bases and J lost 5, with 8 bases in between. CDR3: CASSWGENEKLFF. The CDR3 nucleotides read TGTGCCAGCAGCTGGGGGGAGAATGAAAAACTGTTTTTT.

The chain joins TRBV5-1 to TRBJ2-5, with a possible D match to TRBD1 (6 bases). Looked up from germline, CDR1 is SGHRS and CDR2 is YFSETQ. This CDR3 has 12 residues. V was shortened by 7 bases and J by 5 bases, with 12 bases between the two germline ends. CDR3 coding DNA: TGCGCCAGCTTGGGGGCGCAGGAGACCCAGTACTTC. Translating it yields CASLGAQETQYF.

The chain recombines TRBV11-2 with TRBJ2-5, with TRBD1 matching over 7 bases. There are 15 residues in the CDR3. J was trimmed by 4 bases and V by 5 bases; bases with no gene match: 10. Germline lookup yields CDR1 SGHAT and CDR2 FQNNGV. The CDR3 bases are TGTGCCAGCAGCCCTCCGGGACAGCCCGGAGAGACCCAGTACTTC. It translates to CASSPPGQPGETQYF.

The chain employs TRBV9 and TRBJ2-1; 9 bases match TRBD1. The CDR3 spans 16 residues. Germline CDR1 reads SGDLS; CDR2 reads YYNGEE. V lost 0 bases, J lost 4 bases, and 5 bases stayed unmatched. In nucleotides, the CDR3 is TGTGCCAGCAGCGTAGTTTCGGGGACAGGGTACAATGAGCAGTTCTTC. This encodes CASSVVSGTGYNEQFF.

V and J are TRBV18 and TRBJ1-6, with 7 bases aligning to TRBD1. Losses at the gene ends were 6 bases for V and 5 bases for J; bases not matched to a gene: 7. Germline V lookup: CDR1 KGHSH, CDR2 LQKENI. The CDR3 totals 15 residues. The CDR3 loop reads CASSTGLVDNSPLHF. CDR3 DNA: TGTGCCAGCTCGACAGGGTTGGTCGATAATTCACCCCTCCACTTT.

The chain has TRBV24-1 and TRBJ2-1; D possibly corresponds to TRBD1 (6 bases). The CDR3 contains 17 residues. Germline V gene sequence: CDR1 KGHDR, CDR2 SFDVKD. V lost 9 bases and J lost 0, with 20 bases in between. The CDR3 loop reads CATPAGASASSYNEQFF. CDR3 sequence (DNA): TGTGCCACCCCGGCAGGGGCCTCAGCGAGCTCCTACAATGAGCAGTTCTTC.

The chain links TRBV28 to TRBJ1-2; 7 nucleotides line up with TRBD1. Unmatched junction bases numbered 10, after V lost 5 bases and J lost 13 bases. This CDR3 spans 12 amino acids. The germline gives CDR1 MDHEN, CDR2 SYDVKM. CDR3 sequence: CASSVGRGLTTF. The CDR3 bases are TGTGCCAGCAGTGTTGGTAGGGGGCTCACCACCTTC.